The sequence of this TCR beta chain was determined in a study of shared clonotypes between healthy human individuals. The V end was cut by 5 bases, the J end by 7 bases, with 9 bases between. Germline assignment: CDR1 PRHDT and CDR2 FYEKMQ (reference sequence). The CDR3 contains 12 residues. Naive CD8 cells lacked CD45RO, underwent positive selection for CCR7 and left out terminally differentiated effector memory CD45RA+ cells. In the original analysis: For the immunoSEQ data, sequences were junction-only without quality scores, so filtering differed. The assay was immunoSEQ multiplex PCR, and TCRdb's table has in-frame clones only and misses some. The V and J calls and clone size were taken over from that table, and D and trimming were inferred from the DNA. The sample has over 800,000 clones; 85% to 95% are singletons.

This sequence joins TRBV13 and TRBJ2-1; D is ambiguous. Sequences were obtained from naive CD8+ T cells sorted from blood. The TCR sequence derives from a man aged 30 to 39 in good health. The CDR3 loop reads CASSNSQNEQFF. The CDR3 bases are TGTGCCAGCAGCAACTCCCAGAATGAGCAGTTCTTC.